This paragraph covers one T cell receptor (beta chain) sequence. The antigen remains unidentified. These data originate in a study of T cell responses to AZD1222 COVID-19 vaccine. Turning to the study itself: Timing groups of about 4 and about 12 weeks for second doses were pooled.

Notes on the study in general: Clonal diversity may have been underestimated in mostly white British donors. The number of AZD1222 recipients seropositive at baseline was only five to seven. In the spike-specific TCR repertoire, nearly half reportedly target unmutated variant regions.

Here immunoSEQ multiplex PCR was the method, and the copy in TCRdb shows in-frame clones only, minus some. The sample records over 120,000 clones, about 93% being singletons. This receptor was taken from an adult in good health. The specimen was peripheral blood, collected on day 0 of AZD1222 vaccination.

CDR3 in amino acids: CASRPTGGSHQPQHF. The CDR3 DNA is TGTGCCAGCAGACCCACAGGGGGCTCCCATCAGCCCCAGCATTTT. This chain uses TRBV27 with TRBJ1-5; 9 bases are a match to TRBD1. V was pared by 6 bases and J by 5 bases, with 8 bases of the junction left unmatched. The CDR3 length is 15 residues. Per germline, CDR1 MNHEY and CDR2 SMNVEV (reference sequence).